The rows below give T cell receptor beta chains drawn from one sample of a study of T cells in Graves' hyperthyroidism and ophthalmopathy. A single record per CDR3 protein comes from TCRdb applying MiXCR to the multiplex PCR reads. The table shows fewer than 650,000 distinct CDR3 sequences, with over 11% occurring only once. The material sequenced was blood. Receptors were obtained from a woman aged 25 to 45 with Graves' hyperthyroidism that later progressed to Graves' ophthalmopathy. CDR3s include the opening cysteine and the closing phenylalanine or tryptophan. Part of the rows lack a size; the others show once, few, many or a class for expanded clones.

v_gene: TRBV7-9; len: 15; abundance: many; j_gene: TRBJ2-5; CDR3aa: CASSALAAGGETQYF
v_gene: TRBV6-1; len: 12; abundance: many; j_gene: TRBJ1-1; CDR3aa: CAIRGADTEAFF
v_gene: TRBV24-1; len: 13; abundance: -; j_gene: TRBJ2-7; CDR3aa: CATSDAGGIEQYF
v_gene: TRBV27; len: 18; abundance: many; j_gene: TRBJ2-1; CDR3aa: CASSFSGTSGIIVNEQFF
v_gene: TRBV7-2; len: 13; abundance: many; j_gene: TRBJ1-1; CDR3aa: CASRRTGRTEAFF
v_gene: TRBV19; len: 12; abundance: once; j_gene: TRBJ2-1; CDR3aa: CTSSTSPHEQFF
v_gene: TRBV6-1; len: 17; abundance: many; j_gene: TRBJ2-1; CDR3aa: CASSESLGTVSYNEQFF
v_gene: TRBV7-9; len: 13; abundance: -; j_gene: TRBJ1-2; CDR3aa: CASSSRDGDGYTF
v_gene: TRBV28; len: 13; abundance: many; j_gene: TRBJ1-1; CDR3aa: CASSLGRGLEAFF
v_gene: TRBV7-9; len: 12; abundance: -; j_gene: TRBJ2-1; CDR3aa: CATESPVNEQFF
v_gene: TRBV10-2; len: 15; abundance: -; j_gene: TRBJ1-5; CDR3aa: CASSDGTGAHQPQHF
v_gene: TRBV27; len: 12; abundance: few; j_gene: TRBJ2-7; CDR3aa: CASSSGSDEQYF
v_gene: TRBV5-1; len: 16; abundance: -; j_gene: TRBJ2-2; CDR3aa: CASSLASSGQTGELFF